The next 29 T cell receptor beta chains were all read from a single sample in a study of CD8 T cells in ankylosing spondylitis. One entry per CDR3 protein, called by TCRdb with MiXCR from the 5' RACE reads. The table includes 250,000 to 400,000 distinct CDR3 sequences, around a tenth detected once. Sequencing was done on a sample of blood, either unsorted or a sorted T cell fraction (not recorded which). These receptors came from a female donor with ankylosing spondylitis or in good health (not recorded which).

This clonotype was observed a few times. This chain joins TRBV5-1 and TRBJ1-2; D perhaps matches TRBD1 (5 bases). CDR3 length: 13 amino acids. Germline CDR1 is SGHRS and CDR2 is YFSETQ. Between the trimmed V and J ends, which lost 3 bases and 7 bases, there was a span of 13 bases. CDR3 in DNA: TGCGCCAGCAGCTCAGAGGGACTTAGTGGCTACACCTTC. The encoded protein is CASSSEGLSGYTF.

This clonotype was found a few times. The chain combines TRBV6-2 or TRBV6-3 with TRBJ2-7, with a weak D call TRBD2 (6 bases). V lost 5 bases to trimming and J lost 4 bases, with 18 bases between them. The CDR3 runs to 15 residues. Germline assignment: CDR1 MNHEY and CDR2 SVGEGT. The CDR3 loop reads CASSLSDGRRYEQYF. The CDR3 DNA reads TGTGCCAGCAGTCTTTCGGACGGGAGAAGGTACGAGCAGTACTTC.

The rearrangement uses TRBV2 and TRBJ1-6; a possible D gene is TRBD1 (6 bases). This CDR3 has 14 residues. Germline V gene lookup returns CDR1 SNHLY and CDR2 FYNNEI. The V end lost 5 bases, the J end lost 17 bases, and 22 bases lay between the germline ends. The CDR3 is CASSLQGLGPPFHF. CDR3 in DNA: TGTGCCAGCAGTCTTCAGGGGTTAGGCCCTCCCTTCCACTTT. The variable domain in full, completed from reference TRBV2 and TRBJ1-6, reads EPEVTQTPSHQVTQMGQEVILRCVPISNHLYFYWYRQILGQKVEFLVSFYNNEISEKSEIFDDQFSVERPDGSNFTLKIRSTKLEDSAMYFCASSLQGLGPPFHFGNGTRLTVT.

This clonotype was found many times. V gene TRBV6-5 combines with J gene TRBJ2-7, with D tentatively TRBD1 (6 bases). With 4 bases removed from V and 2 bases from J, the gap between germline ends came to 18 bases. Germline V gene lookup returns CDR1 MNHEY and CDR2 SVGAGI. This CDR3 has 16 residues. This chain's CDR3 is CASSWTEDPITYEQYF. CDR3 sequence (DNA): TGTGCCAGCAGTTGGACAGAAGACCCTATAACCTACGAGCAGTACTTC.

There are many counts of this clonotype. The chain carries TRBV20-1 and TRBJ2-7; 7 bases align to TRBD1. J gave up 2 bases and V 4 bases, and 23 bases lay outside the gene matches. CDR1 and CDR2 (germline): DFQATT, SNEGSKA (reference sequence). The CDR3 is 19 residues long. CDR3 protein: CSATLGVRTGVPHTYEQYF. The CDR3 DNA is TGCAGTGCTACCTTAGGGGTGCGAACAGGGGTCCCCCATACCTACGAGCAGTACTTC.

This clonotype was detected many times. The rearrangement joins TRBV10-2 to TRBJ1-2; D call uncertain. CDR3 length: 12 residues. Germline V lookup: CDR1 WSHSY, CDR2 SAAADI. V dropped 7 bases and J dropped 4 bases, with 10 bases sitting between them. CDR3 DNA sequence: TGCGCCAGCATGAAGGATGCCTATGGCTACACCTTC. Its protein is CASMKDAYGYTF.

CDR3 protein: CASSKGSNQPQHF. Written as DNA, the CDR3 is TGTGCCAGCAGCAAGGGGAGTAATCAGCCCCAGCATTTT. This sequence joins TRBV21-1 and TRBJ1-5. TRBV21-1 is reported as a pseudogene. The CDR3 has 13 residues.

This clonotype was picked up many times. This chain connects TRBV5-1 to TRBJ1-2; 8 bases match TRBD1. The V segment lost 2 bases and the J segment 8 bases; nucleotides outside the gene matches: 14. The CDR3 has 16 amino acids. The germline V gene has CDR1 SGHRS and CDR2 YFSETQ. CDR3 in DNA: TGCGCCAGCAGCTTCAGACAGGGGTCAGGTTCCGAGGGCTACACCTTC. Encoded protein: CASSFRQGSGSEGYTF.

In this sample, this clonotype turned up many times. The chain combines TRBV7-2 with TRBJ2-3; D may be TRBD1 (5 bases). The length of the CDR3 is 18 residues. The germline gives CDR1 SGHTA, CDR2 FQGNSA. The ends were cut back, 1 base at V and 0 bases at J, with 17 bases in the middle. The CDR3 bases are TGTGCCAGCAGCTTAGGGCCAGGGCAATCTTTTAGCACAGATACGCAGTATTTT. It yields the protein CASSLGPGQSFSTDTQYF.

This clonotype was detected many times. The V and J genes are TRBV7-6 and TRBJ2-2, with 10 bases matching TRBD2. V gave up 7 bases and J gave up 8 bases; unmatched junction bases: 13. Germline V lookup: CDR1 SGHVS, CDR2 FNYEAQ. This CDR3 region has 16 residues. DNA for the CDR3: TGTGCCAGCACCACAGAGGGACTAGCGTTAGGAGGGGAGCTGTTTTTT. It is translated as CASTTEGLALGGELFF.

The chain couples TRBV20-1 to TRBJ1-2; maybe TRBD1 (5 bases). CDR3 length: 13 amino acids. V lost 6 bases, J lost 7 bases, and 18 bases lay in between. Germline V CDR1 and CDR2: DFQATT, SNEGSKA (reference sequence). The CDR3 is CSASGTASLGYTF. CDR3 nucleotides: TGCAGTGCATCCGGGACGGCTTCTCTTGGCTACACCTTC.

This clonotype was picked up many times. The V and J genes are TRBV20-1 and TRBJ1-1, with 8 bases lining up with TRBD1. Germline V lookup: CDR1 DFQATT, CDR2 SNEGSKA (reference sequence). V was pared by 5 bases and J by 1 base, with 9 bases of the junction left unmatched. This CDR3 region has 15 residues. The CDR3 loop is CSAVRWTGKNTEAFF. As DNA, the CDR3 is TGCAGTGCTGTACGATGGACAGGGAAGAACACTGAAGCTTTCTTT.

This sequence joins TRBV7-9 and TRBJ2-5; 9 bases are a match to TRBD2. V was pared by 1 base and J by 7 bases, with 10 bases of the junction left unmatched. CDR1 SEHNR and CDR2 FQNEAQ come from the germline V gene (reference sequence). The CDR3 consists of 16 residues. DNA of the CDR3: TGTGCCAGCAGCTTAGTTATGCGGGAGGGCCGGTGGACCCAGTACTTC. It translates to CASSLVMREGRWTQYF.

As concerns this clonotype: A much larger clone lies a single base off, so this may be a read error. The V and J genes are TRBV12-3 or TRBV12-4 and TRBJ1-5, with D uncertain. The CDR3 extends over 15 amino acids. V was pared by 2 bases and J by 1 base, with 9 bases between. CDR3 region: CASSLPGVSNQPQHF. The CDR3 coding sequence is TGTGCCAGCAGTTTACCGGGAGTAAGCAATCAGCCCCAGCATTTT.

This clonotype was recorded many times. The chain joins TRBV5-1 to TRBJ2-1; TRBD2 matches 7 bases. Germline V gives CDR1 SGHRS, CDR2 YFSETQ. CDR3 length equals 16 residues. V shed 8 bases and J 0 bases; nucleotides not matched to a gene: 11. The chain's CDR3 is CASSLGGTDSYNEQFF. The CDR3 DNA reads TGCGCCAGTTCGCTGGGGGGGACGGACTCCTACAATGAGCAGTTCTTC.

The rearrangement links TRBV9 to TRBJ2-7; no reliable D call. Germline lookup yields CDR1 SGDLS and CDR2 YYNGEE. Trimming took off 0 bases at V and 6 bases at J, with 10 bases between the two ends. The CDR3 sequence is 13 residues long. DNA for the CDR3: TGTGCCAGCAGCGTAGGCTTTAGCTTCGAGCAGTACTTC. It specifies CASSVGFSFEQYF.

This clonotype appeared many times. This chain uses TRBV5-6 with TRBJ2-3; 9 bases are a match to TRBD1. Germline trimming cut 2 bases from V and 0 bases from J; bases unmatched to any gene: 4. CDR3 length: 16 residues. From germline, CDR1 is SGHDT and CDR2 YYEEEE. The CDR3 region is CASSFGTGSSTDTQYF. The CDR3 DNA reads as TGTGCCAGCAGCTTCGGGACAGGGTCTAGCACAGATACGCAGTATTTT.

J is TRBJ2-3 and V is TRBV7-2, with TRBD2 matching over 9 bases. The V segment lost 4 bases and the J segment 2 bases; nucleotides outside the gene matches: 7. Germline assignment: CDR1 SGHTA and CDR2 FQGNSA. The CDR3 length is 16 residues. This chain's CDR3 is CASSSPGLAFTDTQYF. For the CDR3, the DNA is TGTGCCAGCAGCTCTCCGGGACTAGCCTTCACAGATACGCAGTATTTT.

This clonotype was detected ten times or more. The rearrangement links TRBV6-5 to TRBJ1-5; D not resolved. The CDR3 is made up of 15 amino acids. CDR1 is MNHEY and CDR2 is SVGAGI in the germline V gene. Trimming removed 0 bases at V and 1 base at J, with 7 bases between. The chain's CDR3 is CASSYSGRSNQPQHF. DNA of the CDR3: TGTGCCAGCAGTTACTCGGGTCGGAGCAATCAGCCCCAGCATTTT.

This clonotype was detected ten times or more. The J gene is TRBJ2-7, the V gene TRBV27; D is perhaps TRBD1 (6 bases). There are 15 residues in the CDR3. Trimming shortened V by 3 bases and J by 5 bases, and 17 bases separated the two germline ends. Germline CDR1 MNHEY, CDR2 SMNVEV (reference sequence). The CDR3 is CASSLYDGQRHEQYF. In DNA form, the CDR3 reads TGTGCCAGCAGTTTGTATGACGGACAGCGCCACGAGCAGTACTTC.

This clonotype was recorded at least ten times. The chain carries TRBV10-3 and TRBJ2-5; D remains unclear. The ends were cut back, 3 bases at V and 1 base at J, with 6 bases in the middle. Germline V gene sequence: CDR1 ENHRY, CDR2 SYGVKD. The CDR3 loop spans 13 amino acids. For the CDR3, the DNA is TGTGCCATCAGTGATCAACCCCAAGAGACCCAGTACTTC. Its protein is CAISDQPQETQYF.

In regard to this clonotype: A read error may be the cause here, since a much bigger clone is one base away. The V call is TRBV6-4, the J call TRBJ1-2, with a tentative D call TRBD1 (6 bases). The CDR3 loop spans 15 amino acids. Germline CDR1 MRHNA, CDR2 SNTAGT. The V end lost 4 bases, the J end lost 2 bases, and 14 bases lay between the germline ends. This CDR3 is CASSGRPDRNYGYTF. In DNA, the CDR3 is TGTGCCAGCAGTGGCCGGCCCGACAGGAACTATGGCTACACCTTC.

This clonotype showed up many times. The chain carries TRBV11-3 and TRBJ2-1, with TRBD2 identical over 7 bases. The V and J ends lost 6 bases and 7 bases, in that order; junction bases with no gene match: 15. CDR1 is SGHNT, CDR2 YENEEA, per germline. This CDR3 spans 16 amino acids. The CDR3 region is CASSQGGGSHVNEQFF. In DNA, the CDR3 is TGTGCCAGCAGTCAGGGCGGGGGTTCCCACGTGAATGAGCAGTTCTTC.

The chain carries TRBV18 and TRBJ2-5; tentative D call: TRBD1 (6 bases). This CDR3 spans 14 amino acids. The V gene's germline CDR1 is KGHSH and CDR2 LQKENI. V lost 3 bases to trimming and J lost 4 bases, with 12 bases between them. The CDR3 DNA reads as TGTGCCAGCTCACCCTATGGACAGTTAGAGACCCAGTACTTC. It translates to CASSPYGQLETQYF.

This clonotype was counted at least ten times. The chain employs TRBV20-1 and TRBJ2-7; no firm D call. This CDR3 is built from 14 residues. Germline values: CDR1 DFQATT, CDR2 SNEGSKA (reference sequence). Trimming removed 1 base at V and 2 bases at J, with 12 bases between. DNA of the CDR3: TGCAGTGCTAGAGGAGCTGGGCCCCCCTACGAGCAGTACTTC. Residues: CSARGAGPPYEQYF.

This clonotype has just a few counts. J is TRBJ2-1 and V is TRBV12-3 or TRBV12-4; 10 bases line up with TRBD2. The CDR3 is 16 residues long. J lost 6 bases, V lost 6 bases, and 11 bases had no gene match. The CDR3 coding sequence is TGTGCCAGCAGGCCAACAGCGGGGGGGCCCCTCAATGAGCAGTTCTTC. Its translation: CASRPTAGGPLNEQFF.

With respect to this clonotype: As the CDR3 is not closed by the conserved phenylalanine or tryptophan, this likely results from a read error. The CDR3 DNA sequence: TGTGCCAGCACCATGGGAGACATTAATCAGCCCCAGCATTCT. It translates to CASTMGDINQPQHS. This chain uses TRBV12-3 or TRBV12-4 with TRBJ1-5; no clear D gene. The CDR3 has 14 residues. V lost 7 bases and J 4 bases, leaving 14 bases between the germline ends.

This clonotype appeared many times. This sequence joins TRBV27 and TRBJ1-1; D unclear. From germline, CDR1 is MNHEY and CDR2 SMNVEV (reference sequence). Trimming took off 3 bases at V and 3 bases at J, with 14 bases between the two ends. The CDR3 loop spans 15 amino acids. CDR3 loop: CASSFIRPRDTEAFF. In DNA, the CDR3 is TGTGCCAGCAGTTTTATTCGGCCTAGGGACACTGAAGCTTTCTTT.

This clonotype was detected ten times or more. The chain is built from TRBV18 and TRBJ2-3, with 8 bases that match TRBD2. The CDR3 spans 18 residues. Germline CDR1 KGHSH, CDR2 LQKENI. Trimming cost V 3 bases and J 0 bases; bases outside gene matches: 11. This CDR3 reads CASSPKLADGLSTDTQYF. The CDR3 DNA reads as TGTGCCAGCTCACCGAAACTAGCGGACGGACTTAGCACAGATACGCAGTATTTT.